A single TCR beta chain is shown here with its context. What it binds is unknown. The entry originates in a study of cytomegalovirus exposure and HLA in healthy donors. Study at large: Inside one of the first data releases sat around 86 million unique TCRs taken from HLA-typed donors. General study points: Many donors shared some public TCRs, even though most TCR sequences were rare. Through in vitro validation, a few CMV-associated chains were shown to be specific for CMV antigens.

Germline CDR1 and CDR2: MGHRA and YSYEKL. The CDR3 contains 19 residues. The junction had 16 bases not matched to a gene; V was cut back by 3 bases and J by 1 base. Both 60 Vbeta primers and 13 Jbeta primers went into the PCR. Original data processing: Among the unique TCR beta chains that a later analysis counted, 75 million to 85 million in all, 9.5 million to 11 million were shared. The repertoire was sequenced with immunoSEQ multiplex PCR; TCRdb's copy has only in-frame clones and lacks some. That table is the source of V, J and clone size, and D and trimming were worked out from the DNA. The repertoire has about 170,000 clones, 80% to 90% of them found once; the top ten carry less than 2.5%.

This clonotype was obtained from a male donor in good health and CMV-seronegative. The sequenced material came from PBMCs. The V gene is TRBV4-1, the J gene TRBJ2-5, with 8 nucleotides matching TRBD2. This CDR3 is CASSHPGGAAGAGQETQYF. CDR3 bases: TGCGCCAGCAGCCACCCGGGGGGAGCAGCGGGGGCCGGCCAAGAGACCCAGTACTTC.